These 25 T cell receptor beta chains were sequenced from one sample in a study of a mutant IDH1 vaccine in newly diagnosed glioma. The antigens these receptors bind are not known. Time point here: week 35, safety follow-up. Each dose of the vaccine consisted of 300 ug of mutant IDH1 20-mer peptide, with topical imiquimod. Assay used: immunoSEQ multiplex PCR; TCRdb lists only in-frame clones, some missing. The table has some 33,000 clones, approximately 77% seen once; the top ten hold just over 15%. Sequenced here: PBMCs, sampled from a glioma patient whose treatment included an IDH1 peptide vaccine. The receptors shown here come from a man between 25 and 39 years old with glioma.

V and J are TRBV5-4 and TRBJ2-4, with TRBD1 identical over 8 bases. Losses at the gene ends were 6 bases for V and 1 base for J; bases not matched to a gene: 12. The CDR3 consists of 17 residues. Germline CDR1 is SGHNT and CDR2 is YYREEE (reference sequence). The CDR3 nucleotides read TGTGCCAGCATCCTCCCCGGACAGGGCGCCGCCAAAAACATTCAGTACTTC. Its protein product is CASILPGQGAAKNIQYF.

V gene TRBV5-1 combines with J gene TRBJ1-4; tentative D call: TRBD1 (5 bases). Germline V gives CDR1 SGHRS, CDR2 YFSETQ. V was trimmed by 2 bases and J by 0 bases, leaving 8 bases between them. This CDR3 region has 15 residues. The DNA for the CDR3 is TGCGCCAGCAGCTTAATAGGGGCAACTAATGAAAAACTGTTTTTT. Translated: CASSLIGATNEKLFF.

V gene TRBV11-2 combines with J gene TRBJ1-1; possibly TRBD1 for D (6 bases). Deletions cut 7 bases from V and 0 bases from J, with 24 bases between. Germline assignment: CDR1 SGHAT and CDR2 FQNNGV. This CDR3 has 18 amino acids. This chain's CDR3 is CASTEGFRGAPVNTEAFF. CDR3 coding DNA: TGTGCCAGCACTGAAGGGTTTCGGGGGGCCCCAGTGAACACTGAAGCTTTCTTT.

The CDR3 reads CASFPLAGQNEQYF. CDR3 DNA sequence: TGTGCCAGCTTCCCTCTAGCGGGACAAAACGAGCAGTACTTC. The V call is TRBV27, the J call TRBJ2-7; 9 nucleotides align to TRBD2. Germline V gives CDR1 MNHEY, CDR2 SMNVEV (reference sequence). CDR3 length equals 14 residues. V lost 8 bases and J lost 5; bases outside the gene matches: 10.

This chain joins TRBV7-4 and TRBJ1-3; D gene unclear. Trimming took 2 bases from V and 1 from J, leaving 9 bases between them. The CDR3 runs to 15 residues. Germline values: CDR1 SGHVT, CDR2 SQSDAQ. CDR3 nucleotide sequence: TGTGCCAGCAGCTTATCGTCTCGGTCTGGAAACACCATATATTTT. Residues: CASSLSSRSGNTIYF. The variable domain in full, with the rest retrieved from reference TRBV7-4 and TRBJ1-3, is GAGVSQSPRYKVAKRGRDVALRCDSISGHVTLYWYRQTLGQGSEVLTYSQSDAQRDKSGRPSGRFSAERPERSVSTLKIQRTEQGDSAVYLCASSLSSRSGNTIYFGEGSWLTVV.

This clone has more than one count but fewer than ten. The V and J genes are TRBV6-5 and TRBJ1-1; D ambiguous. This CDR3 contains 13 residues. The germline V and J ends were trimmed by 2 bases and 5 bases, with 9 bases remaining between them. Germline lookup yields CDR1 MNHEY and CDR2 SVGAGI. CDR3 nucleotides: TGTGCCAGCAGTTACGGGTTCGGGACTGAAGCTTTCTTT. Its protein is CASSYGFGTEAFF.

The chain joins TRBV13 to TRBJ2-7, with unresolved D. V was shortened by 5 bases and J by 0 bases, with 20 bases between the two germline ends. The germline CDR1 and CDR2 sequences are PRHDT and FYEKMQ (reference sequence). This CDR3 contains 17 residues. The CDR3 bases are TGTGCCAGCAGCCTCCACCCTGGTAGCCGGAGCTCCTACGAGCAGTACTTC. Translating it yields CASSLHPGSRSSYEQYF.

The rearrangement joins TRBV7-2 to TRBJ1-2; TRBD1 aligns across 7 bases. CDR3 size: 16 residues. Germline V gene sequence: CDR1 SGHTA, CDR2 FQGNSA. Trimming at V came to 4 bases and at J to 4 bases, leaving 12 bases not matched to a gene. The CDR3 loop reads CASSSTVIGTVYGYTF. The CDR3 nucleotides are TGTGCCAGCAGCTCCACCGTCATCGGGACAGTCTATGGCTACACCTTC.

The gene calls are TRBV14 and TRBJ1-1; D not resolved. Trimming stripped 7 bases from V and 4 bases from J, with 13 bases between. The CDR3 runs to 13 residues. Germline V gives CDR1 SGHDN, CDR2 FVKESK. CDR3 region: CASTGTLGTEAFF. The CDR3 DNA is TGTGCCAGCACCGGAACCCTGGGCACTGAAGCTTTCTTT. Supplemented by reference TRBV14 and TRBJ1-1, the full variable domain reads EAGVTQFPSHSVIEKGQTVTLRCDPISGHDNLYWYRRVMGKEIKFLLHFVKESKQDESGMPNNRFLAERTGGTYSTLKVQPAELEDSGVYFCASTGTLGTEAFFGQGTRLTVV.

The V gene is TRBV5-4, the J gene TRBJ2-5; a possible D gene is TRBD2 (7 bases). The CDR3 extends over 16 amino acids. CDR1 and CDR2 (germline): SGHNT, YYREEE (reference sequence). The ends were cut back, 4 bases at V and 2 bases at J, with 18 bases in the middle. CDR3 protein: CASSHREGGNQETQYF. Written as DNA, the CDR3 is TGTGCCAGCAGCCACAGGGAGGGCGGGAATCAAGAGACCCAGTACTTC. Using reference TRBV5-4 and TRBJ2-5 for the parts outside the CDR3, the full variable domain is ETGVTQSPTHLIKTRGQQVTLRCSSQSGHNTVSWYQQALGQGPQFIFQYYREEENGRGNFPPRFSGLQFPNYSSELNVNALELDDSALYLCASSHREGGNQETQYFGPGTRLLVL.

V and J are TRBV7-9 and TRBJ1-4; D uncertain. The CDR3 loop spans 15 amino acids. Germline-derived CDR1 and CDR2 are SEHNR and FQNEAQ (reference sequence). V lost 1 base, J lost 0 bases, and 6 bases lay in between. CDR3 in amino acids: CASSLVGATNEKLFF. CDR3 nucleotides: TGTGCCAGCAGCTTAGTGGGAGCAACTAATGAAAAACTGTTTTTT. The full variable domain, completed using reference TRBV7-9 and TRBJ1-4, is DTGVSQNPRHKITKRGQNVTFRCDPISEHNRLYWYRQTLGQGPEFLTYFQNEAQLEKSRLLSDRFSAERPKGSFSTLEIQRTEQGDSAMYLCASSLVGATNEKLFFGSGTQLSVL.

The chain employs TRBV7-8 and TRBJ1-6, with D tentatively TRBD1 (5 bases). In germline, CDR1 is SGHVS, CDR2 FQNEAQ. The CDR3 has 15 residues. Trimming stripped 5 bases from V and 5 bases from J, with 13 bases between. The DNA for the CDR3 is TGTGCCAGCAGCCGCGGGGGGAGAAATAATTCACCCCTCCACTTT. Protein: CASSRGGRNNSPLHF.

V is TRBV5-4 and J is TRBJ2-7, with D hard to call. Looked up from germline, CDR1 is SGHNT and CDR2 is YYREEE (reference sequence). The ends were cut back, 2 bases at V and 6 bases at J, with 15 bases in the middle. The CDR3 contains 14 residues. CDR3 coding DNA: TGTGCCAGCAGCTTCGCCGGGTCTTATGCCGAGCAGTACTTC. Translated: CASSFAGSYAEQYF.

The chain joins TRBV6-1 to TRBJ1-1; 7 positions match TRBD1. Germline CDR1 MNHNS, CDR2 SASEGT. The CDR3 spans 13 residues. V shed 7 bases, J shed 6 bases, and the junction held 8 bases outside the gene matches. The CDR3 nucleotides are TGTGCCAGCACAAACAGGGGTAGGGCTGAAGCTTTCTTT. This encodes CASTNRGRAEAFF.

The chain is built from TRBV19 and TRBJ1-2; unclear D gene. The V gene's germline CDR1 is LNHDA and CDR2 SQIVND (reference sequence). The CDR3 covers 13 residues. Deletions cut 5 bases from V and 7 bases from J, with 14 bases between. The CDR3 is CASSPTYMAGYTF. The CDR3 DNA sequence: TGTGCCAGTAGTCCTACCTACATGGCTGGCTACACCTTC.

V usage is TRBV4-2 and J usage is TRBJ2-1; possible D gene TRBD2, 6 bases. In germline, CDR1 is LGHNA, CDR2 YNFKEQ. Between the trimmed V and J ends, which lost 0 bases and 7 bases, there was a span of 10 bases. This CDR3 region has 14 residues. CDR3 in amino acids: CASSQEVSGNEQFF. The CDR3 DNA reads as TGTGCCAGCAGCCAAGAGGTCAGCGGGAATGAGCAGTTCTTC.

The chain joins TRBV7-9 to TRBJ1-1; D not certain. The germline V and J ends were trimmed by 2 bases and 3 bases, with 10 bases remaining between them. Germline V gene sequence: CDR1 SEHNR, CDR2 FQNEAQ (reference sequence). The CDR3 has 14 amino acids. CDR3 loop: CASSLQEGYTEAFF. CDR3 DNA sequence: TGTGCCAGCAGCTTACAGGAAGGATACACTGAAGCTTTCTTT.

This clone was seen once. The rearrangement joins TRBV27 to TRBJ2-7; D gene uncertain. V dropped 5 bases and J dropped 1 base, with 9 bases sitting between them. Germline V gives CDR1 MNHEY, CDR2 SMNVEV (reference sequence). CDR3 length: 13 amino acids. This CDR3 is CASSPHASYEQYF. The CDR3 bases are TGTGCCAGCAGTCCCCACGCGTCCTACGAGCAGTACTTC.

This clone occurred a few times. This rearrangement joins TRBV30 to TRBJ1-2; perhaps TRBD1 as D (6 bases). V lost 5 bases and J lost 5, with 12 bases in between. CDR1 and CDR2 from the germline V gene are GTSNPN and SVGIG (reference sequence). The CDR3 totals 12 residues. The CDR3: CAWFEGVYGYTF. The DNA of the CDR3 is TGTGCCTGGTTTGAGGGGGTTTATGGCTACACCTTC.

The CDR3 coding sequence is TGTGCCAGCAGCCAATGGGATTATTCCTCTGGGGCCAACGTCCTGACTTTC. This sequence encodes CASSQWDYSSGANVLTF. The rearrangement joins TRBV4-2 to TRBJ2-6; D uncertain. V lost 2 bases to trimming and J lost 0 bases, with 11 bases between them. Germline values: CDR1 LGHNA, CDR2 YNFKEQ. The CDR3 spans 17 residues.

The chain joins TRBV5-8 to TRBJ2-7; D perhaps matches TRBD1 (6 bases). The CDR3 is 15 amino acids. Germline-derived CDR1 and CDR2 are SGHTS and YDEGEE. The V end was cut by 1 base, the J end by 2 bases, with 13 bases between. The DNA of the CDR3 is TGTGCCAGCAGCTTGAGGGGGACGGGAACCTACGAGCAGTACTTC. Protein product: CASSLRGTGTYEQYF.

The CDR3 loop is CASSPPVDRVSYEQYF. In DNA, the CDR3 is TGTGCCAGCTCACCACCCGTCGACAGGGTTTCCTACGAGCAGTACTTC. The chain carries TRBV18 and TRBJ2-7; 7 bases are shared with TRBD1. Germline CDR1 and CDR2: KGHSH and LQKENI. V gave up 0 bases and J gave up 1 base; unmatched junction bases: 6. The length of the CDR3 is 16 residues.

The chain combines TRBV6-1 with TRBJ2-5; TRBD1 or TRBD2 may be the D gene (5 bases each). In germline, CDR1 is MNHNS, CDR2 SASEGT. V was shortened by 11 bases and J by 4 bases, with 20 bases between the two germline ends. This CDR3 has 14 residues. Here the CDR3 reads CAADRSLGGETQYF. The DNA for the CDR3 is TGTGCCGCCGACCGGTCGCTTGGGGGAGAGACCCAGTACTTC.

This chain uses TRBV7-9 with TRBJ2-1, with 12 bases lining up with TRBD2. The V gene's germline CDR1 is SEHNR and CDR2 FQNEAQ (reference sequence). Losses at the gene ends were 5 bases for V and 0 bases for J; bases not matched to a gene: 5. The CDR3 runs to 17 residues. The CDR3 DNA follows: TGTGCCAGCAGCCCCAGGACTAGCGGGAACTCCTACAATGAGCAGTTCTTC. Its protein product is CASSPRTSGNSYNEQFF.

This chain links TRBV6-1 with TRBJ2-5; 7 nucleotides agree with TRBD1. The J call may be faulty, since TRBJ2-7 better matches the DNA end. Germline CDR1 and CDR2: MNHNS and SASEGT. This CDR3 spans 14 amino acids. The CDR3 region has the DNA TGTGCCAGCAGTCAGGGGACAGCCCCCTACGAGCAGTACTTC. This translates into CASSQGTAPYEQYF.